These T cell receptor beta chains were read from a single sample in a study of cytomegalovirus exposure and HLA in healthy donors. Data came from immunoSEQ multiplex PCR; TCRdb stores just in-frame clones and leaves some out. Of 150,000 to 200,000 clones listed, approximately 84% are singletons. The sample comprised PBMCs. All receptors derive from a male donor in good health and CMV-seropositive. Both conserved end residues are part of each CDR3. Each record gives: J gene, V gene, clone size, D gene, CDR3 DNA, CDR3 protein. D genes are given only for firm matches. Clone size, where shown, is once, few, many, or a class for clones that have expanded.

TRBJ2-1 TRBV7-2 - TRBD2 TGTGCCAGCAGCCCTCGACTAGCGGGAGGGGGAAATGAGCAGTTCTTC CASSPRLAGGGNEQFF
TRBJ1-2 TRBV27 few - TGTGCCAGCAGTTCCGCGCGGGAGTTGCTCTATGGCTACACCTTC CASSSARELLYGYTF
TRBJ2-7 TRBV27 few TRBD2 TGTGCCAGCAGTTTCGCGGGAGCCTACGAGCAGTACTTC CASSFAGAYEQYF
TRBJ2-5 TRBV10-3 - TRBD1 TGTGCCATCAGACCAGACAGGGATGAGGAGACCCAGTACTTC CAIRPDRDEETQYF
TRBJ2-1 TRBV7-9 - - TGTGCCAGCAGCTTAGGAGACACCTCGACCAATGAGCAGTTCTTC CASSLGDTSTNEQFF
TRBJ2-1 TRBV14 - - TGTGCCAGCAGCCACGATATTGGGCCTCTCACTTACAATGAGCAGTTCTTC CASSHDIGPLTYNEQFF
TRBJ2-5 TRBV29-1 - - TGCAGCGTTGAGTTACGAACAGGGATGCAGACCCAGTACTTC CSVELRTGMQTQYF
TRBJ1-5 TRBV10-3 - - TGTGCCATCAGTGAGTCCGCCGGGGGTGGTCAGCCCCAGCATTTT CAISESAGGGQPQHF
TRBJ2-7 TRBV9 few - TGTGCCAGCAGCGTAGTCGCTAGCTTGGGCCTGAGGGAGCAGTACTTC CASSVVASLGLREQYF
TRBJ2-7 TRBV7-9 - - TGTGCCAGCAGCCTCATACCTCTATCCTACGAGCAGTACTTC CASSLIPLSYEQYF
TRBJ1-2 TRBV28 - - TGTGCCAGCAGGCACCGGACAGAGGCTGGCTACACCTTC CASRHRTEAGYTF
TRBJ2-1 TRBV21-1 - - TGTGCCAGCATCAGTATCTTGCTCAATGAGCAGTTCTTC CASISILLNEQFF
TRBJ1-1 TRBV28 - TRBD1 TGTGCCAGCAGTCAGGACAGGGAAGCTTTCTTT CASSQDREAFF
TRBJ2-7 TRBV5-1 - TRBD1 TGCGCCAGCAGCCACGACCTGGGACAGACCTACGAGCAGTACTTC CASSHDLGQTYEQYF
TRBJ1-5 TRBV2 - TRBD1 TGTGCCAGCAGTTCCGACAGGGATCAGGGTCAGCCCCAGCATTTT CASSSDRDQGQPQHF
TRBJ1-5 TRBV6-4 - - TGTGCCAGCAGTGACGGTACAGGGAATCAGCCCCAGCATTTT CASSDGTGNQPQHF
TRBJ2-7 TRBV5-5 - - TGTGCCAGCAGCTCTGGACTGGATTCCTACGAGCAGTACTTC CASSSGLDSYEQYF
TRBJ2-1 TRBV9 - TRBD2 TGTGCCAGCAGCGCGGGACTAGTAGGTTATGAGCAGTTCTTC CASSAGLVGYEQFF
TRBJ1-2 TRBV11-3 - TRBD1 TGTGCCAGCAGCCGACAGGGGGCGATTGACCGCCGTAGCTATGGCTACACCTTC CASSRQGAIDRRSYGYTF
TRBJ1-2 TRBV5-1 - TRBD1 TGCGCCAGCAACGACAGGGACCATGGCTACACCTTC CASNDRDHGYTF